This TCR beta chain came from a study of OX40 agonist ivuxolimab in advanced cancers. The V segment lost 4 bases and the J segment 2 bases; nucleotides outside the gene matches: 11. Germline values: CDR1 LNHDA, CDR2 SQIVND (reference sequence). The CDR3 sequence is 16 residues long. This clone occurred once. TCRdb keeps only in-frame clones here, not all; method: immunoSEQ multiplex PCR. The data contain approximately 120,000 clones, 80% to 95% of them singletons. This receptor was identified in an adult with an advanced solid tumor such as melanoma, head and neck, liver or kidney cancer. This specimen was CD4+ or CD8+ T cells sorted from blood, taken in a trial of the OX40 agonist ivuxolimab. The rearrangement links TRBV19 to TRBJ2-7; 7 bases match TRBD2. In DNA, the CDR3 is TGTGCCAGTAGTAAGGTTCCAGCGGGGATCCCCTACGAGCAGTACTTC. Amino acids: CASSKVPAGIPYEQYF.